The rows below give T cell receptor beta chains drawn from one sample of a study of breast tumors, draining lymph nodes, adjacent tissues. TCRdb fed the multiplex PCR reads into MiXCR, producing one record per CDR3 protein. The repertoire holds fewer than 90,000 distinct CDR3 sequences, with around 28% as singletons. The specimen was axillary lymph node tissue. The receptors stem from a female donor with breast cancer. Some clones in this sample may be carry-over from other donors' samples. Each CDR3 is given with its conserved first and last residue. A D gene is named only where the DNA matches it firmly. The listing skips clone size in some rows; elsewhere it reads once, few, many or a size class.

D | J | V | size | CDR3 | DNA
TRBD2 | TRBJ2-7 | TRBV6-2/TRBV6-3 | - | CAGSISGESSYEQYF | TGTGCCGGCAGTATCAGCGGGGAGAGTTCCTACGAGCAGTACTTC
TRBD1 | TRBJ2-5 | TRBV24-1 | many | CATWTGTYQETQYF | TGTGCCACCTGGACAGGGACGTACCAAGAGACCCAGTACTTC
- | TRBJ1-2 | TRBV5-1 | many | CASSPGLSRSRANYGYTF | TGCGCCAGCAGCCCCGGTTTGTCGAGGTCACGGGCTAACTATGGCTACACCTTC
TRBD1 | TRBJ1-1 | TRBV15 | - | CATSRDRGVTEAFF | TGTGCCACCAGCAGAGACAGGGGGGTCACTGAAGCTTTCTTT
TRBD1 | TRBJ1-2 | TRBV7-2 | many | CASSLTGGTYGYTF | TGTGCCAGCAGTTTGACAGGGGGAACCTATGGCTACACCTTC
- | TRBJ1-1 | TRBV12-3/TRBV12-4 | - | CASSLWSWDVRNTEAFF | TGTGCCAGCAGTTTGTGGAGCTGGGATGTTAGGAACACTGAAGCTTTCTTT
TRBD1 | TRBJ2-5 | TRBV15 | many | CATSRTGGQDLETQYF | TGTGCCACCAGCAGGACAGGGGGCCAAGATTTAGAGACCCAGTACTTC
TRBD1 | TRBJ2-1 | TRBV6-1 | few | CASSQRGTGKQFF | TGTGCCAGCAGTCAACGCGGGACAGGGAAGCAGTTCTTC
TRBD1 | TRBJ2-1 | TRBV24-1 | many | CATSVVQGAHNEQFF | TGTGCCACCAGTGTGGTTCAGGGGGCGCACAATGAGCAGTTCTTC
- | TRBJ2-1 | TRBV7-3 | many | CASSLEINNEQFF | TGTGCCAGCAGCTTAGAGATCAACAATGAGCAGTTCTTC
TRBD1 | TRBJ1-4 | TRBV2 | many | CASTQRGDRDEKLFF | TGTGCCAGCACCCAACGGGGGGACAGGGACGAAAAACTGTTTTTT
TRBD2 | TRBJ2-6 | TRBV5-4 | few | CASGGLAGSGANVPTF | TGTGCCAGCGGAGGACTAGCGGGGTCTGGGGCCAACGTCCCGACTTTC
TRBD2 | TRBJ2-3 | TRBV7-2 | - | CAPCGKGTSGVDTQYF | TGTGCCCCCTGCGGGAAGGGGACTAGCGGGGTCGATACGCAGTATTTT
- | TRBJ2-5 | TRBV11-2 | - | CASSLVRHQETQYF | TGTGCCAGCAGCCTGGTTAGGCACCAAGAGACCCAGTACTTC
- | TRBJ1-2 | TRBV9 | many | CASSVGWGEVRGGYTF | TGTGCCAGCAGCGTAGGTTGGGGTGAAGTACGGGGGGGCTACACCTTC
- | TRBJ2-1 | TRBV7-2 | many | CASSLASLLNEQFF | TGTGCCAGCAGCTTAGCGTCACTGCTTAATGAGCAGTTCTTC
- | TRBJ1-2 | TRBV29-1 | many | CSVEEAVIYGYTF | TGCAGCGTTGAAGAAGCTGTTATCTATGGCTACACCTTC
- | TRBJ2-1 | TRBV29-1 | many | CSVEDPEGMNEQFF | TGCAGCGTTGAAGATCCGGAGGGGATGAATGAGCAGTTCTTC
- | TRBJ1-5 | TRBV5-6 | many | CASSSKKGQPQHF | TGTGCCAGCAGCAGTAAAAAAGGTCAGCCCCAGCATTTT
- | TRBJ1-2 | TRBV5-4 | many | CASSLASALGGYTF | TGTGCCAGCAGCTTGGCCTCGGCTCTCGGGGGCTACACCTTC
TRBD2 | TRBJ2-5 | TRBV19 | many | CASSSPGGRETQYF | TGTGCCAGTAGCTCCCCGGGGGGGAGAGAGACCCAGTACTTC
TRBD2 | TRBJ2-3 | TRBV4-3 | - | CASSQGSGLAGGTQYF | TGCGCCAGCAGCCAAGGCTCCGGACTAGCGGGCGGTACGCAGTATTTT
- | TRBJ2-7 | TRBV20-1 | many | CSARGLTGLTYEQYF | TGCAGTGCTAGAGGTTTGACGGGACTTACCTACGAGCAGTACTTC
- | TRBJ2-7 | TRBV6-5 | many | CASSYSAGTPYEQYF | TGTGCCAGCAGTTACTCCGCTGGCACCCCCTACGAGCAGTACTTC
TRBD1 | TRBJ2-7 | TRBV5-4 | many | CASRQDRGSYEQYF | TGTGCCAGCAGACAGGACAGGGGGTCCTACGAGCAGTACTTC
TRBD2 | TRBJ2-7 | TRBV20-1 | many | CSASGLAGGTYEQYF | TGCAGTGCCTCGGGACTAGCGGGAGGGACCTACGAGCAGTACTTC
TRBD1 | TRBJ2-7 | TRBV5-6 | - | CASSRGQGLNEQYF | TGTGCCAGCAGCCGGGGACAGGGGTTGAACGAGCAGTACTTC
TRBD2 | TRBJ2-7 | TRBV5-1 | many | CASSPGTSGTEQYF | TGCGCCAGCAGCCCCGGGACTAGCGGGACCGAGCAGTACTTC
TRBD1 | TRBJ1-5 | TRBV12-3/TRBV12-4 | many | CASSFGRYVQGARSNQPQHF | TGTGCCAGCAGTTTCGGTCGCTACGTACAGGGGGCGAGGAGCAATCAGCCCCAGCATTTT
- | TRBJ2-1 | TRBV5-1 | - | CASSLVVGGYNEQFF | TGCGCCAGCAGCTTGGTTGTGGGAGGTTACAATGAGCAGTTCTTC
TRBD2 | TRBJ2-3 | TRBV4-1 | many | CASSQAGTSGSSGTDTQYF | TGCGCCAGCAGCCAAGCCGGGACTAGCGGGAGTTCTGGCACAGATACGCAGTATTTT
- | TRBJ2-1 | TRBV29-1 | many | CSARARGTVALYNEQFF | TGCAGCGCTCGGGCCAGGGGTACCGTGGCCCTCTACAATGAGCAGTTCTTC
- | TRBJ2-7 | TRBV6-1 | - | CASSQRGRGGRF | TGTGCCAGCAGTCAACGCGGGAGAGGGGGACGGTTC
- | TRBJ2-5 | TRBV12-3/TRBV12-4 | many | CASTRDRETQYF | TGTGCCAGCACCAGGGATCGGGAGACCCAGTACTTC
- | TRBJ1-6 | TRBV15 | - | CATSSRERDSPLHF | TGTGCCACCAGCAGCCGGGAAAGGGATTCACCCCTCCACTTT
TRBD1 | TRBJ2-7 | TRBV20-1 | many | CSAEGGVIYEQYF | TGCAGTGCTGAAGGGGGCGTAATTTACGAGCAGTACTTC
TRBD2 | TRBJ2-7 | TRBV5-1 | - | CASSAGGGCF | TGCGCCAGCAGCGCGGGCGGGGGGTGCTTC
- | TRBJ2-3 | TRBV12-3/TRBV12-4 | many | CASTRQASTDTQYF | TGTGCCAGCACTCGACAGGCTAGCACAGATACGCAGTATTTT
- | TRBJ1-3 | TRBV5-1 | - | CASSLAGGSGNTIHF | TGCGCCAGCAGCTTGGCCGGGGGCAGTGGCAACACCATACATTTT
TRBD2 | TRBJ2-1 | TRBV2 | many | CASSRTSGNNEQFF | TGTGCCAGCAGCCGGACTAGCGGAAACAATGAGCAGTTCTTC
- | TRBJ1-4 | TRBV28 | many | CASSARQVGKLFF | TGTGCCAGCAGTGCCAGACAGGTCGGAAAACTGTTTTTT
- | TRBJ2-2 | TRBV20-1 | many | CSARRANTGELFF | TGCAGTGCTAGAAGAGCGAACACCGGGGAGCTGTTTTTT
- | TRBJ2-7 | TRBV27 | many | CASSQGGLREQYF | TGTGCCAGCAGCCAGGGGGGACTTCGCGAGCAGTACTTC
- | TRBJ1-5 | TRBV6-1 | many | CAASGGNSNQPQHF | TGTGCCGCCTCTGGGGGGAACAGCAATCAGCCCCAGCATTTT
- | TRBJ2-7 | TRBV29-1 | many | CSVVTGPYEQYF | TGCAGCGTTGTAACAGGGCCCTACGAGCAGTACTTC
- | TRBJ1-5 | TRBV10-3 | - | CAISDPGPSNQPQHF | TGTGCCATCAGTGACCCGGGTCCCAGCAATCAGCCCCAGCATTTT
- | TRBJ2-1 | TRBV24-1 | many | CATSELATRNYNEQFF | TGTGCCACCAGTGAGTTAGCGACGCGGAATTACAATGAGCAGTTCTTC
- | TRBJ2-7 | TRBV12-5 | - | CASGLAGRQYF | TGTGCTAGTGGTTTGGCGGGGAGGCAGTACTTC
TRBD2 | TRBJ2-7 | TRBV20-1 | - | CGASGLAGNEQYF | TGCGGCGCCTCGGGACTAGCGGGAAACGAGCAGTACTTC
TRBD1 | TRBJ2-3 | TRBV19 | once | CASSMRQGALDTQYF | TGTGCCAGTAGTATGAGACAGGGGGCGTTGGATACGCAGTATTTT
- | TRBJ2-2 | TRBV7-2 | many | CASSLAWGTGELFF | TGTGCCAGCAGCTTAGCCTGGGGTACCGGGGAGCTGTTTTTT